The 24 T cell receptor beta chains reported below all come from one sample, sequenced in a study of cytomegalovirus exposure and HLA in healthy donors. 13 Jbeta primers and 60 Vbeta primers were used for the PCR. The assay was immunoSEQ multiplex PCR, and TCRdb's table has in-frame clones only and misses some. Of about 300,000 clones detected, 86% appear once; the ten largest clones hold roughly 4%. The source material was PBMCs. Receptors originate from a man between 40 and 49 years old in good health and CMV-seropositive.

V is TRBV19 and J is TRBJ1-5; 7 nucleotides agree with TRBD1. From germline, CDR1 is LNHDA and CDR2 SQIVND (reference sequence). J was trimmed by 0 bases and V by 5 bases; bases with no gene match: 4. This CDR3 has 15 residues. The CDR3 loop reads CASSLAGGSNQPQHF. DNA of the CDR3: TGTGCCAGTAGTCTGGCAGGGGGTAGCAATCAGCCCCAGCATTTT.

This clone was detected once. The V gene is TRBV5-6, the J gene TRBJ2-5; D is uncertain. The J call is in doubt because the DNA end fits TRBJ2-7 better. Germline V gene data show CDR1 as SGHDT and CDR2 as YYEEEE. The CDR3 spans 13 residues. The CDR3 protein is CASSPRADYEQYF. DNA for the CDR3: TGTGCCAGCAGCCCTCGGGCCGACTACGAGCAGTACTTC.

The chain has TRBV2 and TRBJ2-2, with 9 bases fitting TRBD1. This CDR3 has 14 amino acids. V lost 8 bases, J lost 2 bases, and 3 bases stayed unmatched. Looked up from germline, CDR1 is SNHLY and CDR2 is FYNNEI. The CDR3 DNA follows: TGTGCCAGCTGGGGACAGGGTAACACCGGGGAGCTGTTTTTT. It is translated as CASWGQGNTGELFF.

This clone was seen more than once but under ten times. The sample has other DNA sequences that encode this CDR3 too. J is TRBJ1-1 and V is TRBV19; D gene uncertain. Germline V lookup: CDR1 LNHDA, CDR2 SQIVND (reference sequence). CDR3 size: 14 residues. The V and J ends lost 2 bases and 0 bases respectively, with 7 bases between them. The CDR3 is CASSIPQMNTEAFF. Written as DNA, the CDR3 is TGTGCCAGTAGTATACCACAGATGAACACTGAAGCTTTCTTT.

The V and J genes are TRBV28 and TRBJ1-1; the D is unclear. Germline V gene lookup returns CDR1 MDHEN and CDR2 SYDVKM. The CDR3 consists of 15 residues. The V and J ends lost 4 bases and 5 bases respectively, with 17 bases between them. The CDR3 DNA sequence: TGTGCCAGCAGTTCGCCTGACATGTGGAGGACTGAAGCTTTCTTT. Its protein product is CASSSPDMWRTEAFF.

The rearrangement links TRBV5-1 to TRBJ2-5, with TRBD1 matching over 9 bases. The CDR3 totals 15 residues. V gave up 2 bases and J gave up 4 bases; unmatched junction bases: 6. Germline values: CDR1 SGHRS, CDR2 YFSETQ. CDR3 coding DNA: TGCGCCAGCAGCTTTCCGACAGGGGGTCGAGAGACCCAGTACTTC. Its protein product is CASSFPTGGRETQYF.

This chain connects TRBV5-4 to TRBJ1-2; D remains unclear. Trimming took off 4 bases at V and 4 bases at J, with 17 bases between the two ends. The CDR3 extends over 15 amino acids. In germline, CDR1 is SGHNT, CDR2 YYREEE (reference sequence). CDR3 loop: CASSPTGGLGYGYTF. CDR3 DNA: TGTGCCAGCAGCCCGACGGGCGGGCTTGGCTATGGCTACACCTTC.

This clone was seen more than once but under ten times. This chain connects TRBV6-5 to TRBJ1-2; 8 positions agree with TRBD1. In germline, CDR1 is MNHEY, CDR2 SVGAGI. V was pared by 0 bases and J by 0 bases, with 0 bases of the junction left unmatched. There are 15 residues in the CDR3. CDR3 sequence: CASSYSTGANYGYTF. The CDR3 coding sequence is TGTGCCAGCAGTTACTCGACAGGGGCTAACTATGGCTACACCTTC.

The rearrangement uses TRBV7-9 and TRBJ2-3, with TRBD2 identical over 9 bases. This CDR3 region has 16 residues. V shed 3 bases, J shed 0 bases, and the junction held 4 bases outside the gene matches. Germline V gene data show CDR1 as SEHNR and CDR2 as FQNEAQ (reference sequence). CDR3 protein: CASSFSSGRSTDTQYF. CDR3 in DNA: TGTGCCAGCAGCTTTAGTAGCGGGAGAAGCACAGATACGCAGTATTTT.

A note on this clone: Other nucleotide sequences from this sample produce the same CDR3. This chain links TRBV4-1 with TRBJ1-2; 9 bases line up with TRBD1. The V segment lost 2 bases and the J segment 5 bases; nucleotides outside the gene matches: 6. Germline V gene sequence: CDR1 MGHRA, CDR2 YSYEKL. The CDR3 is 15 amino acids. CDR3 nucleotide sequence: TGCGCCAGCAGCCAAACGGGACAGGGTGTTTATGGCTACACCTTC. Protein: CASSQTGQGVYGYTF.

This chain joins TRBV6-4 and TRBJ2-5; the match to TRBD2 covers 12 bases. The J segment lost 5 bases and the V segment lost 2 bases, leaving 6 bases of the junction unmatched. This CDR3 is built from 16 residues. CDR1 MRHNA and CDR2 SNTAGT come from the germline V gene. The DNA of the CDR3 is TGTGCCAGCAGTGACCCTTTACTAGCGGGAGGCGAGACCCAGTACTTC. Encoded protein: CASSDPLLAGGETQYF.

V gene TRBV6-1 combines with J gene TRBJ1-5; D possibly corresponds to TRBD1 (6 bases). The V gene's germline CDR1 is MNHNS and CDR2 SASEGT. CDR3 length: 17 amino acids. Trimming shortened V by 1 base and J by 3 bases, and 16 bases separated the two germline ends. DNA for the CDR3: TGTGCCAGCAGTGAAGACGGATGGACAGCGCACAATCAGCCCCAGCATTTT. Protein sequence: CASSEDGWTAHNQPQHF.

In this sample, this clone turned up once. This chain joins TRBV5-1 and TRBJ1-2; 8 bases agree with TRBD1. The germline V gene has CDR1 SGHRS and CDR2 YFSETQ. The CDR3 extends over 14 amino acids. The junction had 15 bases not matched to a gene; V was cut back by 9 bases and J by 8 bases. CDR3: CATRDETGGIGYTF. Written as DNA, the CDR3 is TGCGCCACCAGAGATGAAACAGGGGGTATAGGCTACACCTTC.

CDR3 region: CASSVVSGGEQFF. CDR3 DNA sequence: TGTGCCAGCAGCGTAGTTAGCGGAGGTGAGCAGTTCTTC. V and J are TRBV9 and TRBJ2-1, with D tentatively TRBD2 (6 bases). Trimming cost V 0 bases and J 9 bases, with 10 bases left between them. Germline lookup yields CDR1 SGDLS and CDR2 YYNGEE. This CDR3 is built from 13 residues.

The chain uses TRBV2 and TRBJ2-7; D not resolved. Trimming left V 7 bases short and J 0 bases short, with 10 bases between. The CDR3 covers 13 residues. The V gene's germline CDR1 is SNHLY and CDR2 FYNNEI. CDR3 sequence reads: CASTSANSYEQYF. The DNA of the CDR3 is TGTGCCAGCACCTCCGCTAACTCCTACGAGCAGTACTTC.

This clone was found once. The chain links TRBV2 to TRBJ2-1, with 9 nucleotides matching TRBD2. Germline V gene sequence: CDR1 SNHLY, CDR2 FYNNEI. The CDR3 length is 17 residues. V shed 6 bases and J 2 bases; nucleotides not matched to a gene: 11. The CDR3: CASSLLAGEVAYNEQFF. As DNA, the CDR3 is TGTGCCAGCAGCCTTTTAGCGGGAGAGGTGGCCTACAATGAGCAGTTCTTC.

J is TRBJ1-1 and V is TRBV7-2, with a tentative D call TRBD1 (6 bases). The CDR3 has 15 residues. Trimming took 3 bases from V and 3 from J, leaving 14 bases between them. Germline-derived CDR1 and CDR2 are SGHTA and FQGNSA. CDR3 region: CASSFWTDRHTEAFF. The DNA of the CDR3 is TGTGCCAGCAGCTTCTGGACAGATCGCCACACTGAAGCTTTCTTT.

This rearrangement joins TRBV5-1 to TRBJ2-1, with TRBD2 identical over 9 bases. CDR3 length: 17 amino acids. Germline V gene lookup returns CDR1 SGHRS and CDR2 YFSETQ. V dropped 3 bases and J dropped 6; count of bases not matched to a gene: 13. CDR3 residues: CASSWPPGAGGGNEQFF. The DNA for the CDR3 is TGCGCCAGCAGCTGGCCCCCGGGAGCGGGAGGAGGCAATGAGCAGTTCTTC.

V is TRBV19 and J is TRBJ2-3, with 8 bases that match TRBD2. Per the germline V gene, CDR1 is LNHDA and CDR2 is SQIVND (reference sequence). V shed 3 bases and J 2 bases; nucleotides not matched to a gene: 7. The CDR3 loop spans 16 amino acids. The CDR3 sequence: CASSIRTSLDTDTQYF. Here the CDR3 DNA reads TGTGCCAGTAGTATCCGGACTAGCCTTGACACAGATACGCAGTATTTT.

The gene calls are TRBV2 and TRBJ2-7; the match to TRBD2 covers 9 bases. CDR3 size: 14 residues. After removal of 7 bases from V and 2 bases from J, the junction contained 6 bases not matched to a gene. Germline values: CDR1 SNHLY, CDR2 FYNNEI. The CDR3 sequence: CASKTSGRTYEQYF. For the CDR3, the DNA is TGTGCCAGCAAGACTAGCGGACGTACCTACGAGCAGTACTTC.

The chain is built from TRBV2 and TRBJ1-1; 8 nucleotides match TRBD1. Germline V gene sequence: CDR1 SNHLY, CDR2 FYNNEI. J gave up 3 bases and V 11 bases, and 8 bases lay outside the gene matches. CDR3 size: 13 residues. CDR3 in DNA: TGTGCCGGCACAATACAGGGGGACACTGAAGCTTTCTTT. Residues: CAGTIQGDTEAFF.

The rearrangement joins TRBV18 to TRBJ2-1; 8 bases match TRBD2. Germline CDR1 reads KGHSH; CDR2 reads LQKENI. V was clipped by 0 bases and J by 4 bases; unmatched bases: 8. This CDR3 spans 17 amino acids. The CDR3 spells CASSPPGVAGKYNEQFF. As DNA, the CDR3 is TGTGCCAGCTCACCACCGGGGGTAGCGGGGAAATACAATGAGCAGTTCTTC.

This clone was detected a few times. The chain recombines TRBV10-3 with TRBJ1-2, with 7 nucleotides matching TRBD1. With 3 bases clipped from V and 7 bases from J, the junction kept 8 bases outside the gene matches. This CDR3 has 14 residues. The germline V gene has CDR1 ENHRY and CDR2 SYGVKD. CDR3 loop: CAISDRGQDGGYTF. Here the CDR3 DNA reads TGTGCCATCAGTGATCGAGGACAGGATGGTGGCTACACCTTC.

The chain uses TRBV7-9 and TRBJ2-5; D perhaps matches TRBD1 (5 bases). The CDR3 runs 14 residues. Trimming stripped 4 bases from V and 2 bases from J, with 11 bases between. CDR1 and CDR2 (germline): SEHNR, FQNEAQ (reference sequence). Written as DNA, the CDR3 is TGTGCCAGCAGCTACCTAGACAGACAAGAGACCCAGTACTTC. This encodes CASSYLDRQETQYF.